This entry describes one TCR beta chain. Its antigen remains unidentified. An end of the junction does not agree with germline; a read error may underlie this. The data belong to a study of T cell repertoires in cytomegalovirus infection. The overall study: HLA-B-restricted CMV epitopes that are well studied were used alongside recently identified HLA-C-restricted ones. Public TCR beta signatures provided an indication of both CMV infection and a matching HLA type.

Germline CDR1 ENHRY, CDR2 SYGVKD. The CDR3 consists of 16 residues. One entry per CDR3 protein, called by TCRdb with MiXCR from the reads. Found here are hundreds of thousands of distinct CDR3 sequences, roughly 30% of them singletons; the top ten hold around 15%. General study points: In two of eight donors, the top clonotype was HLA-C-restricted CMV-specific. CMV carriers having the relevant HLA were flagged by cumulative public TCR beta family frequency.

The TCR sequence derives from a human donor in good health (CMV status not recorded). Some clones in this sample may be carry-over from other donors' samples. The V gene is TRBV10-3, the J gene TRBJ2-3; D perhaps matches TRBD2 (7 bases). The material was cultured CD8+ T cells from PBMCs, obtained from culture after CMV antigen stimulation. The CDR3 DNA reads as TGTGCCACGGTGGACTCACGCGGGGGCAGCACAGATGCGCAGTATTTT. Translating it yields CATVDSRGGSTDAQYF.